The rows below give T cell receptor beta chains drawn from one sample of a study of cytomegalovirus exposure and HLA in healthy donors. Profiling relied on immunoSEQ multiplex PCR, and the TCRdb table lists in-frame clones only, not all of them. This repertoire shows about 80,000 clones, 80% found once; its top ten account for roughly 25%. The sequenced material came from PBMCs. These receptors originate from a woman aged 45 to 65 in good health and CMV-seropositive. CDR3s include the opening cysteine and the closing phenylalanine or tryptophan. The order of the fields is CDR3 DNA, CDR3 protein, V gene, D gene, clone size, J gene. The D gene is left open where the match is weak. Some rows mark clone size as missing; the rest say once, few, many or name a class of expanded clone.

TGTGCCAGCTCACCCGAACCGGGGGGCTACACTGAAGCTTTCTTT | CASSPEPGGYTEAFF | TRBV18 | NA | NA | TRBJ1-1
TGTGCCAGCAGCTTTAGCGGGAGATTTGGCAATGAGCAGTTCTTC | CASSFSGRFGNEQFF | TRBV7-8 | TRBD2 | NA | TRBJ2-1
TGTGCCAGCTCGCCAACAGGGGGGGGTTCCTACAATGAGCAGTTCTTC | CASSPTGGGSYNEQFF | TRBV9 | NA | NA | TRBJ2-1
TGTGCCAGCAGCTTGTTTTCGGGTGTTGACACTGAAGCTTTCTTT | CASSLFSGVDTEAFF | TRBV5-5 | NA | once | TRBJ1-1
TGTGCCAGCAGCTTGTGGCAGGGTTCGACTCAGCCCCAGCATTTT | CASSLWQGSTQPQHF | TRBV5-6 | NA | few | TRBJ1-5
TGTGCCAGCAGCTTTGGGCCTAATTCACCCCTCCACTTT | CASSFGPNSPLHF | TRBV5-4 | NA | NA | TRBJ1-6
TGTGCCAGCAGCCGGACGGAGGAACTCAGCTCCTACGAGCAGTACTTC | CASSRTEELSSYEQYF | TRBV5-5 | NA | NA | TRBJ2-7
TGCGCCAGCAGCTTGCTTGCCTTTGCAGGGGGCTACGAGCAGTACTTC | CASSLLAFAGGYEQYF | TRBV5-1 | TRBD1 | NA | TRBJ2-7
TGTGCCTGGAGTGTATCTAGCCCCCTCCACTTT | CAWSVSSPLHF | TRBV30 | NA | NA | TRBJ1-6
TGTGCCTGGAAGTTGCTGGGACAGGGTTATGGCTACACCTTC | CAWKLLGQGYGYTF | TRBV30 | TRBD1 | NA | TRBJ1-2
TGTGCCAGCAGCTTAGGGCAGGGCGGCGGCTATGGCTACACCTTC | CASSLGQGGGYGYTF | TRBV7-3 | NA | NA | TRBJ1-2
TGTGCCAGCAGCTCGGGACTAGCGGGCGGACAGCAGCAGTTCTTC | CASSSGLAGGQQQFF | TRBV5-4 | TRBD2 | NA | TRBJ2-1
TGTGCCAGCAGCCAGGGGCCTTACCCGAACACTGAAGCTTTCTTT | CASSQGPYPNTEAFF | TRBV11-2 | NA | NA | TRBJ1-1
TGTGCCATCGGAATTTGGACTTACTATTACAATGAGCAGTTCTTC | CAIGIWTYYYNEQFF | TRBV10-3 | NA | NA | TRBJ2-1
TGTGCCAGCAGCCATTTTCCCACAGATACGCAGTATTTT | CASSHFPTDTQYF | TRBV27 | NA | once | TRBJ2-3
TGTGCCAGCACAAACCACAACTCCTACAATGAGCAGTTCTTC | CASTNHNSYNEQFF | TRBV6-1 | NA | NA | TRBJ2-1
TGTGCCAGCAGCCCAAGGACTAGCGGGAGGGCCAATTCCGCAGATACGCAGTATTTT | CASSPRTSGRANSADTQYF | TRBV9 | TRBD2 | NA | TRBJ2-3